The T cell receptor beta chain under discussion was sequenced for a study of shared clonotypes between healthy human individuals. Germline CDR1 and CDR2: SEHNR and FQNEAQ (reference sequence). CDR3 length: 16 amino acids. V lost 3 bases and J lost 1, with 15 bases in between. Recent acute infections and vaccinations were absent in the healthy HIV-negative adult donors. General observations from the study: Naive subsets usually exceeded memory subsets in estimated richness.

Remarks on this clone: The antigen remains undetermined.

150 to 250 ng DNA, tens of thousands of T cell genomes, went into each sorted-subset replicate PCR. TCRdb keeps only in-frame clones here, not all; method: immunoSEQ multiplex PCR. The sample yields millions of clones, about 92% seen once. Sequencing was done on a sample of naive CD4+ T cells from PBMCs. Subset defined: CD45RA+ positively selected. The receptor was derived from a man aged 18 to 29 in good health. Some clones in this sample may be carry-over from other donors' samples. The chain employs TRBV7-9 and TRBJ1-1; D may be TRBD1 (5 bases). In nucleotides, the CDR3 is TGTGCCAGCAGCTTCAGGCCCTCGGGGGGGAACACTGAAGCTTTCTTT. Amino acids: CASSFRPSGGNTEAFF. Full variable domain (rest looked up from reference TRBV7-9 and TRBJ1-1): DTGVSQNPRHKITKRGQNVTFRCDPISEHNRLYWYRQTLGQGPEFLTYFQNEAQLEKSRLLSDRFSAERPKGSFSTLEIQRTEQGDSAMYLCASSFRPSGGNTEAFFGQGTRLTVV.